Given below is one T cell receptor beta chain in context. V lost 3 bases, J lost 10 bases, and 10 bases lay in between. In germline, CDR1 is SEHNR, CDR2 FQNEAQ (reference sequence). The length of the CDR3 is 12 residues. TCRdb reprocessed the RT-PCR reads via MiXCR and lists one record per CDR3 protein. The sample has just under 550,000 distinct CDR3 sequences, 20% to 25% seen once; the top ten hold 2.8%. The sample comes from a study of response to subunit inactivated influenza vaccine. These data also formed part of another study, on T cells expressing NK-cell markers. That source adds: Libraries used 5'RACE template switching adding universal primer site and UMIs.

Sample: CD4+ T cells sorted from PBMCs, taken 11 to 12 days after vaccination. This clonotype was obtained from a man in his fifties who received an inactivated influenza vaccine. This chain links TRBV7-9 with TRBJ2-1; D might be TRBD1 (6 bases). CDR3 amino acids: CASSFSQGEQFF. DNA of the CDR3: TGTGCCAGCAGCTTTTCCCAGGGGGAGCAGTTCTTC.